This T cell receptor beta chain was sequenced for a study of blood T cell repertoires in COVID-19. Study details: The study drew acute and convalescent COVID-19 samples from the United States, Italy and Spain.

In the source study's methods: Reference gene primer amplification gave nucleated cell count estimates. Repertoires were generated with immunoSEQ multiplex PCR, while TCRdb's copy carries only in-frame clones and drops some. The V and J calls and clone size come from that table; D and trimming were worked out from the DNA. Of about 270,000 clones detected, 80% to 90% appear once; the ten largest clones hold 9.5% to 11%. What was sequenced was peripheral blood. This sequence originates from a woman between 65 and 79 years old with acute or convalescent COVID-19.

The CDR3 reads CASSASREEKLFF. For the CDR3, the DNA is TGTGCCAGCAGCGCTAGTCGGGAAGAAAAACTGTTTTTT. The rearrangement joins TRBV11-2 to TRBJ1-4, with D unclear. This CDR3 spans 13 amino acids. V was pared by 5 bases and J by 8 bases, with 12 bases between. In germline, CDR1 is SGHAT, CDR2 FQNNGV.